The 30 T cell receptor beta chains listed next were all sequenced from one sample in a study of cytotoxic CD8 clonotypes in ibrutinib-treated CLL. This table comes from immunoSEQ multiplex PCR, and its TCRdb copy is limited to in-frame clones, with some not included. The sample has some 200,000 clones, roughly three quarters seen once. The sequenced sample was PBMCs, obtained after 12 months of ibrutinib treatment. Receptors originate from a human donor with chronic lymphocytic leukemia.

DNA for the CDR3: TGTGCCAGCAGCTTCGGACAGGGAATCTACGAGCAGTACTTC. This codes for CASSFGQGIYEQYF. The chain carries TRBV7-9 and TRBJ2-7, with 8 bases fitting TRBD1. Unmatched junction bases numbered 4, after V lost 3 bases and J lost 3 bases. This CDR3 has 14 residues. Germline V gene sequence: CDR1 SEHNR, CDR2 FQNEAQ (reference sequence).

The chain uses TRBV4-1 and TRBJ1-6; a possible D gene is TRBD1 (5 bases). CDR1 and CDR2 (germline): MGHRA, YSYEKL. CDR3 length equals 14 residues. Trimming left V 1 base short and J 6 bases short, with 7 bases between. CDR3 in DNA: TGCGCCAGCAGCCAAGTGACAGTTAATTCACCCCTCCACTTT. Protein product: CASSQVTVNSPLHF.

J is TRBJ1-2 and V is TRBV27; 7 nucleotides agree with TRBD1. This CDR3 has 15 amino acids. Germline V gene lookup returns CDR1 MNHEY and CDR2 SMNVEV (reference sequence). V was pared by 5 bases and J by 2 bases, with 8 bases of the junction left unmatched. The CDR3 nucleotides are TGTGCCAGCAGTACTTACAGGGGCCCCAACTATGGCTACACCTTC. This encodes CASSTYRGPNYGYTF.

The V call is TRBV7-3, the J call TRBJ1-3; D gene uncertain. The length of the CDR3 is 13 residues. V was shortened by 4 bases and J by 3 bases, with 7 bases between the two germline ends. In germline, CDR1 is SGHTA, CDR2 FQGTGA. CDR3 protein: CASSSVSGNTIYF. CDR3 sequence (DNA): TGTGCCAGCAGCTCCGTCAGTGGAAACACCATATATTTT.

A single count supports this clone. The V and J genes are TRBV28 and TRBJ1-2; weak D call: TRBD1 (6 bases). Germline CDR1 is MDHEN and CDR2 is SYDVKM. Deletions cut 8 bases from V and 4 bases from J, with 11 bases between. CDR3 size: 12 residues. CDR3: CASGTYSYGYTF. CDR3 DNA: TGTGCCAGCGGGACATACAGCTATGGCTACACCTTC.

The chain is built from TRBV19 and TRBJ2-7; tentatively, D is TRBD1 (6 bases). This CDR3 comprises 15 residues. V lost 1 base to trimming and J lost 3 bases, with 13 bases between them. The germline gives CDR1 LNHDA, CDR2 SQIVND (reference sequence). Written as DNA, the CDR3 is TGTGCCAGTAGTATAGGGACAGAACTCATCTACGAGCAGTACTTC. This translates into CASSIGTELIYEQYF.

This rearrangement joins TRBV10-3 to TRBJ2-1; D may be TRBD2 (6 bases). Looked up from germline, CDR1 is ENHRY and CDR2 is SYGVKD. V lost 4 bases and J lost 8, with 21 bases in between. This CDR3 is 16 amino acids long. Here the CDR3 reads CAISANPDQRVYEQFF. CDR3 coding DNA: TGTGCCATCAGTGCCAACCCGGATCAGCGGGTCTATGAGCAGTTCTTC.

This clone was picked up a small number of times. This chain uses TRBV11-2 with TRBJ2-7; tentatively, D is TRBD1 (8 bases). The CDR3 sequence is 14 residues long. Trimming took off 4 bases at V and 9 bases at J, with 19 bases between the two ends. Germline V CDR1 and CDR2: SGHAT, FQNNGV. CDR3 in amino acids: CASSSQGGIIWQYF. CDR3 nucleotides: TGTGCCAGCAGCTCACAGGGGGGGATTATATGGCAGTACTTC.

The chain links TRBV5-1 to TRBJ1-1; D gene ambiguous. The CDR3 runs 13 residues. Trimming left V 0 bases short and J 11 bases short, with 14 bases between. Per the germline V gene, CDR1 is SGHRS and CDR2 is YFSETQ. In nucleotides, the CDR3 is TGCGCCAGCAGCTTGGGTACCGGCGGGGATGCTTTCTTT. This sequence encodes CASSLGTGGDAFF. The full variable domain, with the rest looked up from reference TRBV5-1 and TRBJ1-1, is KAGVTQTPRYLIKTRGQQVTLSCSPISGHRSVSWYQQTPGQGLQFLFEYFSETQRNKGNFPGRFSGRQFSNSRSEMNVSTLELGDSALYLCASSLGTGGDAFFGQGTRLTVV.

The chain links TRBV2 to TRBJ2-7; 14 bases match TRBD2. Trimming at V came to 3 bases and at J to 6 bases, leaving 10 bases not matched to a gene. CDR3 length: 17 amino acids. Germline CDR1 SNHLY, CDR2 FYNNEI. The DNA of the CDR3 is TGTGCCAGCAGTGATTCGACTAGCGGGAGGGCAGGACGCGAGCAGTACTTC. Residues: CASSDSTSGRAGREQYF.

This rearrangement joins TRBV19 to TRBJ1-2; TRBD1 is a possible D gene (5 bases). Germline V gene data show CDR1 as LNHDA and CDR2 as SQIVND (reference sequence). This CDR3 is 16 amino acids long. V lost 3 bases and J lost 4, with 18 bases in between. In nucleotides, the CDR3 is TGTGCCAGTAGTATCCGCGCCCAGGGATCTTCCTATGGCTACACCTTC. Translating gives CASSIRAQGSSYGYTF.

The V call is TRBV7-9, the J call TRBJ2-7, with D unclear. V lost 3 bases, J lost 0 bases, and 9 bases lay in between. The CDR3 loop spans 14 amino acids. The germline V gene has CDR1 SEHNR and CDR2 FQNEAQ (reference sequence). CDR3 residues: CASSLRPTSYEQYF. The CDR3 nucleotides are TGTGCCAGCAGCTTGCGACCGACCTCCTACGAGCAGTACTTC. The whole variable domain, filled in from reference TRBV7-9 and TRBJ2-7, reads DTGVSQNPRHKITKRGQNVTFRCDPISEHNRLYWYRQTLGQGPEFLTYFQNEAQLEKSRLLSDRFSAERPKGSFSTLEIQRTEQGDSAMYLCASSLRPTSYEQYFGPGTRLTVT.

V gene TRBV7-9 combines with J gene TRBJ2-7; D is perhaps TRBD1 (5 bases). Germline V gene sequence: CDR1 SEHNR, CDR2 FQNEAQ (reference sequence). The CDR3 length is 15 residues. Trimming stripped 4 bases from V and 0 bases from J, with 13 bases between. The CDR3, as DNA: TGTGCCAGCAGCTCCACAGGTTCGAGCTCCTACGAGCAGTACTTC. Protein: CASSSTGSSSYEQYF.

This clone turned up a few times. The V gene is TRBV6-6, the J gene TRBJ1-1; the D is unclear. Germline V gene sequence: CDR1 MNHNY, CDR2 SVGAGI (reference sequence). The CDR3 is made up of 12 amino acids. V was clipped by 2 bases and J by 7 bases, with 8 bases between them. In DNA, the CDR3 is TGTGCCAGCAGTTACGGCAGTGGTGAAGCTTTCTTT. This gives the protein CASSYGSGEAFF.

This clone came up a few times. V is TRBV6-5 and J is TRBJ1-5; TRBD1 is a possible D gene (5 bases). The CDR3 covers 13 residues. Germline values: CDR1 MNHEY, CDR2 SVGAGI. Trimming pared 2 bases from V and 7 bases from J, leaving 9 bases between. CDR3 sequence: CASSYMGEQPQHF. CDR3 coding DNA: TGTGCCAGCAGTTACATGGGGGAGCAGCCCCAGCATTTT.

The rearrangement uses TRBV10-1 and TRBJ2-7, with 8 positions matching TRBD1. The CDR3 covers 13 residues. The trim removed 2 bases at V and 3 bases at J, leaving 0 bases unmatched. CDR1 and CDR2 from the germline V gene are WNHNN and SYGVQD (reference sequence). DNA of the CDR3: TGCGCCAGCAGTGAGGGACAGGGCTACGAGCAGTACTTC. This translates into CASSEGQGYEQYF.

The chain combines TRBV6-5 with TRBJ1-3; D is ambiguous. Trimming took 6 bases from V and 0 from J, leaving 6 bases between them. CDR1 and CDR2 from the germline V gene are MNHEY and SVGAGI. CDR3 length equals 13 residues. CDR3 in amino acids: CASRPSSGNTIYF. CDR3 nucleotides: TGTGCCAGCAGACCGAGCTCTGGAAACACCATATATTTT.

CDR3 amino acids: CASRPDRVGTEAFF. CDR3 DNA sequence: TGTGCCAGTCGCCCTGACAGAGTAGGCACTGAAGCTTTCTTT. The chain couples TRBV19 to TRBJ1-1; D is possibly TRBD1 (5 bases). Germline V gene sequence: CDR1 LNHDA, CDR2 SQIVND (reference sequence). There are 14 residues in the CDR3. The ends were cut back, 8 bases at V and 4 bases at J, with 17 bases in the middle.

This chain joins TRBV13 and TRBJ2-3, with no clear D. Trimming pared 0 bases from V and 1 base from J, leaving 5 bases between. Germline V gene lookup returns CDR1 PRHDT and CDR2 FYEKMQ (reference sequence). The CDR3 has 14 amino acids. CDR3 nucleotide sequence: TGTGCCAGCAGCTTAGGGCTAGGCACAGATACGCAGTATTTT. It encodes CASSLGLGTDTQYF. The variable domain in full, with the rest retrieved from reference TRBV13 and TRBJ2-3, is AAGVIQSPRHLIKEKRETATLKCYPIPRHDTVYWYQQGPGQDPQFLISFYEKMQSDKGSIPDRFSAQQFSDYHSELNMSSLELGDSALYFCASSLGLGTDTQYFGPGTRLTVL.

This clone occurred once. The chain uses TRBV19 and TRBJ2-3, with 11 bases aligning to TRBD2. Germline CDR1 and CDR2: LNHDA and SQIVND (reference sequence). The V gene end was trimmed by 5 bases and the J gene end by 0 bases; junction bases not matched to a gene: 4. The CDR3 is 16 amino acids. CDR3: CASSAGLAGSTDTQYF. The CDR3 bases are TGTGCCAGTAGTGCTGGACTAGCGGGCAGCACAGATACGCAGTATTTT. The complete variable domain, with remaining parts taken from reference TRBV19 and TRBJ2-3, reads DGGITQSPKYLFRKEGQNVTLSCEQNLNHDAMYWYRQDPGQGLRLIYYSQIVNDFQKGDIAEGYSVSREKKESFPLTVTSAQKNPTAFYLCASSAGLAGSTDTQYFGPGTRLTVL.

V is TRBV6-1 and J is TRBJ1-1, with TRBD1 as a possible D gene (5 bases). V gave up 2 bases and J gave up 1 base, with 11 bases separating them. Germline CDR1 MNHNS, CDR2 SASEGT. This CDR3 comprises 15 residues. The DNA of the CDR3 is TGTGCCAGCAGTGAATGGGGGACGGAGAACACTGAAGCTTTCTTT. The encoded protein is CASSEWGTENTEAFF.

The chain employs TRBV10-1 and TRBJ2-7; 7 bases map to TRBD2. The CDR3 spans 15 residues. V dropped 7 bases and J dropped 2; count of bases not matched to a gene: 11. CDR1 and CDR2 (germline): WNHNN, SYGVQD (reference sequence). The CDR3 nucleotides read TGCGCCAGCACCCGGGGGGAGGTCCTCACCTACGAGCAGTACTTC. Protein sequence: CASTRGEVLTYEQYF.

This chain connects TRBV10-3 to TRBJ2-7, with 12 bases fitting TRBD2. Germline V lookup: CDR1 ENHRY, CDR2 SYGVKD. J was trimmed by 5 bases and V by 0 bases; bases with no gene match: 8. The CDR3 length is 17 residues. The CDR3 DNA follows: TGTGCCATCAGTGAGTCAGGTCTAGCGGGAGGGCCCCACGAGCAGTACTTC. This gives the protein CAISESGLAGGPHEQYF.

The chain recombines TRBV11-2 with TRBJ1-3; no definite D call. In germline, CDR1 is SGHAT, CDR2 FQNNGV. CDR3 length: 16 residues. V was trimmed by 4 bases and J by 5 bases, leaving 18 bases between them. CDR3 nucleotide sequence: TGTGCCAGCAGCTACCTCAACCCAGCGGTGCGAAACACCATATATTTT. It specifies CASSYLNPAVRNTIYF. The full variable domain, its missing parts supplied by reference TRBV11-2 and TRBJ1-3, is EAGVAQSPRYKIIEKRQSVAFWCNPISGHATLYWYQQILGQGPKLLIQFQNNGVVDDSQLPKDRFSAERLKGVDSTLKIQPAKLEDSAVYLCASSYLNPAVRNTIYFGEGSWLTVV.

Only a few counts were recorded for this clone. The same CDR3 also results from other DNA sequences found in this sample. The chain is built from TRBV19 and TRBJ2-5; the D is unclear. Germline CDR1 is LNHDA and CDR2 is SQIVND (reference sequence). This CDR3 contains 12 residues. Trimming left V 5 bases short and J 4 bases short, with 8 bases between. The CDR3 reads CASSLGRETQYF. CDR3 sequence (DNA): TGTGCCAGTAGTTTGGGTCGAGAGACCCAGTACTTC.

The V call is TRBV7-8, the J call TRBJ2-7; unclear D gene. Germline CDR1 and CDR2: SGHVS and FQNEAQ. The CDR3 runs to 12 residues. Trimming shortened V by 5 bases and J by 2 bases, and 7 bases separated the two germline ends. The CDR3 DNA follows: TGTGCCAGCAGCCCCGGCCCCTACGAGCAGTACTTC. This codes for CASSPGPYEQYF.

This rearrangement joins TRBV25-1 to TRBJ1-3; TRBD1 matches 7 bases. The ends lost 1 base at V and 0 bases at J; junction bases unmatched: 3. The CDR3 consists of 16 residues. The germline gives CDR1 MGHDK, CDR2 SYGVNS. The CDR3 here is CASSESQGPSGNTIYF. The CDR3 nucleotides read TGTGCCAGCAGTGAATCACAGGGGCCCTCTGGAAACACCATATATTTT.

The chain has TRBV6-1 and TRBJ2-4; D remains ambiguous. The V end lost 2 bases, the J end lost 7 bases, and 6 bases lay between the germline ends. Germline values: CDR1 MNHNS, CDR2 SASEGT. This CDR3 has 12 residues. The CDR3 is CASSELSNIQYF. CDR3 DNA sequence: TGTGCCAGCAGTGAATTATCCAACATTCAGTACTTC.

J is TRBJ1-5 and V is TRBV15; D perhaps matches TRBD1 (6 bases). This CDR3 comprises 13 residues. Germline CDR1 and CDR2: LNHNV and YYDKDF (reference sequence). The DNA of the CDR3 is TGTGCATCAGGACAGACTAGCAATCAGCCCCAGCATTTT. This gives the protein CASGQTSNQPQHF.

The chain couples TRBV6-5 to TRBJ1-2; D not certain. V was cut by 2 bases and J by 8 bases, with 12 bases left in between. CDR3 size: 13 residues. Germline CDR1 reads MNHEY; CDR2 reads SVGAGI. CDR3 sequence: CASSYQFREGYTF. The DNA for the CDR3 is TGTGCCAGCAGTTACCAGTTCCGGGAAGGCTACACCTTC.